The clone carrying this T cell receptor (beta chain) was recorded a few times. The CDR3 contains 15 residues. Germline trimming cut 1 base from V and 3 bases from J; bases unmatched to any gene: 2. Germline values: CDR1 SGHRS, CDR2 YFSETQ. Isolated RNA was reverse transcribed in full, so expressed TCRB transcripts were sequenced. Here immunoSEQ multiplex PCR was the method, and the copy in TCRdb shows in-frame clones only, minus some. The sample includes under 450,000 clones, around 14% seen only once; the top ten take roughly 0.033%. This sample was included in a study of beta chain features in type 1 diabetes.

This clonotype originated in a man in his thirties or forties in good health. Sequenced input: naive CD4+ T cells from blood. V usage is TRBV5-1 and J usage is TRBJ2-1, with 9 bases fitting TRBD1. The CDR3 DNA reads as TGCGCCAGCAGCTTGCGGGACAGGGACTACAATGAGCAGTTCTTC. It specifies CASSLRDRDYNEQFF.